Below are 26 T cell receptor beta chains sequenced from a single sample in a study of blood T cells in healthy people across ages. The use of a sample-barcoded 5' primer and a J-beta primer mix characterized a second PCR of roughly 6 to 11 cycles. A single record per CDR3 protein comes from TCRdb applying MiXCR to the 5' RACE reads. The data hold 1 million to 1.2 million distinct CDR3 sequences, with more than 30% observed a single time. The sequenced material came from blood. The receptors stem from a man aged 18 to 29 in good health.

Of note for this clonotype: It may be a read error: a sequence one base away is much more abundant. The CDR3, as DNA: TGCGCCAGCAGCCAAGCAGGTAGCGCCTACAATGAGCAGTTCTTC. This encodes CASSQAGSAYNEQFF. This chain joins TRBV4-1 and TRBJ2-1, with D possibly TRBD2 on 5 matching bases. Per the germline V gene, CDR1 is MGHRA and CDR2 is YSYEKL. V was trimmed by 1 base and J by 2 bases, leaving 9 bases between them. The CDR3 is 15 residues long.

Remarks on this clonotype: Just one base apart from a much larger clone, this may be a read error. J is TRBJ2-1 and V is TRBV6-2 or TRBV6-3; TRBD2 agrees at 7 bases. Per the germline V gene, CDR1 is MNHEY and CDR2 is SVGEGT. The V gene end was trimmed by 7 bases and the J gene end by 0 bases; junction bases not matched to a gene: 21. The CDR3 spans 20 residues. The CDR3 DNA sequence: TGTGCCAGCACCGAGTACGAACTCTTAGGAAGCGGGACCTCCTACAATGAGCAGTTCTTC. It encodes CASTEYELLGSGTSYNEQFF.

This clonotype was seen a few times. This chain uses TRBV7-2 with TRBJ1-2; no reliable D call. This CDR3 contains 16 residues. CDR1 SGHTA and CDR2 FQGNSA come from the germline V gene. Trimming pared 6 bases from V and 1 base from J, leaving 18 bases between. CDR3 coding DNA: TGTGCCAGCAGACCCCGCCTAGGAAGTCATAACTATGGCTACACCTTC. Amino acid sequence: CASRPRLGSHNYGYTF.

This clonotype was picked up a small number of times. This chain joins TRBV7-2 and TRBJ1-1, with D perhaps matching TRBD1 (5 bases). The CDR3 spans 14 residues. Trimming took off 1 base at V and 4 bases at J, with 10 bases between the two ends. Germline V gene lookup returns CDR1 SGHTA and CDR2 FQGNSA. CDR3 sequence: CASSLDYGTTEAFF. The CDR3 DNA reads TGTGCCAGCAGCTTAGACTACGGGACCACTGAAGCTTTCTTT.

J is TRBJ1-2 and V is TRBV30; perhaps TRBD1 as D (5 bases). The length of the CDR3 is 14 residues. The germline gives CDR1 GTSNPN, CDR2 SVGIG (reference sequence). Trimming shortened V by 3 bases and J by 6 bases, and 17 bases separated the two germline ends. Written as DNA, the CDR3 is TGTGCCTGGAGGTTGATACAGGAGCTGGATGGCTACACCTTC. Its protein product is CAWRLIQELDGYTF.

This clonotype was recorded a few times. J is TRBJ2-3 and V is TRBV25-1, with TRBD1 as a possible D gene (5 bases). The germline V gene encodes CDR1 MGHDK and CDR2 SYGVNS. The CDR3 spans 16 residues. V lost 0 bases and J 0 bases, leaving 10 bases between the germline ends. For the CDR3, the DNA is TGTGCCAGCAGTGAATATTCCAGGGCCAGCACAGATACGCAGTATTTT. This translates into CASSEYSRASTDTQYF.

The chain employs TRBV7-2 and TRBJ2-4; D is ambiguous. The last part of the DNA fits TRBJ2-5 better; the J call may be wrong. From germline, CDR1 is SGHTA and CDR2 FQGNSA. The CDR3 covers 13 residues. This CDR3 is CASSLPSRATQYF. Written as DNA, the CDR3 is TGTGCCAGCAGCTTACCTTCTAGGGCGACCCAGTACTTC.

The CDR3 DNA is TGCGCCAGCAGCTTGGGAGCAGGACGCTATGGCTACACCTTC. As protein: CASSLGAGRYGYTF. The V gene is TRBV5-1, the J gene TRBJ1-2; D call uncertain. This CDR3 comprises 14 residues. V lost 0 bases and J 4 bases, leaving 10 bases between the germline ends. Germline V gives CDR1 SGHRS, CDR2 YFSETQ.

This clonotype turned up a few times. The rearrangement links TRBV7-2 to TRBJ1-1, with TRBD1 as a possible D gene (5 bases). The CDR3 totals 13 residues. Germline CDR1 and CDR2: SGHTA and FQGNSA. V lost 2 bases, J lost 6 bases, and 10 bases lay in between. CDR3 sequence (DNA): TGTGCCAGCAGCTTACAGGGTTTCCCTGAAGCTTTCTTT. Its translation: CASSLQGFPEAFF.

Ten or more counts support this clonotype. The J gene is TRBJ2-1, the V gene TRBV29-1, with D possibly called TRBD1 or TRBD2 (6 bases each). Germline V CDR1 and CDR2: SQVTM, ANQGSEA. The V end lost 6 bases, the J end lost 7 bases, and 16 bases lay between the germline ends. This CDR3 region has 13 residues. CDR3 amino acids: CSVSGQGLNEQFF. The CDR3 nucleotides read TGCAGCGTAAGCGGGCAGGGGCTAAATGAGCAGTTCTTC.

As DNA, the CDR3 is TGCGCCAGCAGCTTGGAGCCTAGCGGGGGGGTTAGCTCCTACAATGAGCAGTTCTTC. Encoded protein: CASSLEPSGGVSSYNEQFF. V gene TRBV5-1 combines with J gene TRBJ2-1; 12 bases are a match to TRBD2. J was trimmed by 0 bases and V by 0 bases; bases with no gene match: 7. Germline V gene lookup returns CDR1 SGHRS and CDR2 YFSETQ. The CDR3 loop spans 19 amino acids.

This clonotype was observed once. The chain joins TRBV9 to TRBJ1-2, with D tentatively TRBD1 (5 bases). The CDR3 is 13 amino acids. Germline lookup yields CDR1 SGDLS and CDR2 YYNGEE. Trimming removed 3 bases from V and 6 bases from J, with 12 bases in between. CDR3 region: CASSGAGTNGYTF. The CDR3 nucleotides are TGTGCCAGCAGCGGAGCTGGGACTAATGGCTACACCTTC.

The V call is TRBV2, the J call TRBJ2-3; D is unresolved. The germline V gene has CDR1 SNHLY and CDR2 FYNNEI. The germline V and J ends were trimmed by 0 bases and 5 bases, with 6 bases remaining between them. CDR3 length: 13 residues. The CDR3 DNA reads as TGTGCCAGCAGTGAAGCAACGGGAGATACGCAGTATTTT. This codes for CASSEATGDTQYF.

This chain connects TRBV19 to TRBJ1-1; D remains unclear. Germline V gene sequence: CDR1 LNHDA, CDR2 SQIVND (reference sequence). The V gene lost 5 bases and the J gene lost 4 bases, with 14 bases spanning the gap. The CDR3 totals 14 residues. CDR3 sequence reads: CASSFNRLGTEAFF. The CDR3, as DNA: TGTGCCAGTAGTTTCAACCGTCTGGGCACTGAAGCTTTCTTT.

This clonotype was counted a few times. This rearrangement joins TRBV20-1 to TRBJ1-5; 10 bases fit TRBD1. The CDR3 sequence is 15 residues long. Germline V lookup: CDR1 DFQATT, CDR2 SNEGSKA (reference sequence). The junction had 10 bases not matched to a gene; V was cut back by 5 bases and J by 6 bases. The CDR3 nucleotides are TGCAGTGCTCTTGATGGGACAGGGGATGGTCAGCCCCAGCATTTT. Translated: CSALDGTGDGQPQHF.

This clonotype was counted a few times. The V and J genes are TRBV5-1 and TRBJ2-1, with D perhaps TRBD1 or TRBD2 (5 bases each). Between the trimmed V and J ends, which lost 0 bases and 9 bases, there was a span of 16 bases. The CDR3 is made up of 15 amino acids. CDR1 is SGHRS and CDR2 is YFSETQ in the germline V gene. The CDR3 sequence is CASSLERGSPSEQFF. In DNA form, the CDR3 reads TGCGCCAGCAGCTTGGAGAGGGGTAGCCCCAGTGAGCAGTTCTTC. The whole variable domain, filled in from reference TRBV5-1 and TRBJ2-1, reads KAGVTQTPRYLIKTRGQQVTLSCSPISGHRSVSWYQQTPGQGLQFLFEYFSETQRNKGNFPGRFSGRQFSNSRSEMNVSTLELGDSALYLCASSLERGSPSEQFFGPGTRLTVL.

The V call is TRBV20-1, the J call TRBJ2-3, with D perhaps TRBD1 (5 bases). Germline V gene lookup returns CDR1 DFQATT and CDR2 SNEGSKA (reference sequence). The CDR3 extends over 16 amino acids. V lost 3 bases, J lost 4 bases, and 20 bases lay in between. CDR3 loop: CSARWGIGVVADTQYF. In DNA form, the CDR3 reads TGCAGTGCTAGGTGGGGAATAGGGGTGGTAGCAGATACGCAGTATTTT.

Details on this clonotype: The junction does not match germline at one end; this may be a read error. The chain joins TRBV12-3 or TRBV12-4 to TRBJ1-2; 8 bases agree with TRBD1. This CDR3 region has 12 residues. This CDR3 is CASKDRDYGCTF. For the CDR3, the DNA is TGTGCCAGCAAGGACAGGGACTATGGCTGCACCTTC.

V usage is TRBV5-1 and J usage is TRBJ1-1, with 8 bases aligning to TRBD1. Germline V CDR1 and CDR2: SGHRS, YFSETQ. This CDR3 spans 11 amino acids. Trimming took 6 bases from V and 14 from J; bases not matched to a gene: 9. The CDR3 sequence: CASNSDRVVFF. The CDR3 bases are TGCGCCAGCAACTCGGACAGGGTTGTCTTCTTT.

The V gene is TRBV12-3 or TRBV12-4, the J gene TRBJ1-5; possible D gene TRBD1, 5 bases. The CDR3 sequence is 15 residues long. V dropped 2 bases and J dropped 4 bases, with 12 bases sitting between them. CDR3 residues: CASSLRGKRNQPQHF. Written as DNA, the CDR3 is TGTGCCAGCAGTTTACGGGGGAAGCGTAATCAGCCCCAGCATTTT.

The table lists this clonotype with a few counts. This chain connects TRBV7-2 to TRBJ2-4; 7 positions match TRBD1. Germline V gene data show CDR1 as SGHTA and CDR2 as FQGNSA. J gave up 3 bases and V 5 bases, and 4 bases lay outside the gene matches. The CDR3 has 14 amino acids. Here the CDR3 DNA reads TGTGCCAGCAGCCTTGACAGGGTCAAAAACATTCAGTACTTC. The encoded protein is CASSLDRVKNIQYF.

This clonotype has a handful of counts. CDR3 in DNA: TGTGCCAGCAGTAGATTAAAGGATCAGCCCCAGCATTTT. This encodes CASSRLKDQPQHF. V gene TRBV6-2 or TRBV6-3 combines with J gene TRBJ1-5; D is uncertain. The germline V gene encodes CDR1 MNHEY and CDR2 SVGEGT. The V end lost 5 bases, the J end lost 5 bases, and 10 bases lay between the germline ends. This CDR3 is built from 13 residues.

The CDR3, as DNA: TGCAGTGCTCAGGGGGGTGGGGAAAAACTGTTTTTT. Its protein is CSAQGGGEKLFF. J is TRBJ1-4 and V is TRBV20-1; 7 nucleotides line up with TRBD1. The ends lost 5 bases at V and 8 bases at J; junction bases unmatched: 5. Per the germline V gene, CDR1 is DFQATT and CDR2 is SNEGSKA (reference sequence). The CDR3 covers 12 residues.

The chain employs TRBV10-3 and TRBJ2-1, with 9 bases aligning to TRBD2. The CDR3 is made up of 20 amino acids. Germline V lookup: CDR1 ENHRY, CDR2 SYGVKD. The V and J ends lost 6 bases and 6 bases, in that order; junction bases with no gene match: 24. The CDR3 sequence is CAISQRSGLAGTSIINEQFF. Here the CDR3 DNA reads TGTGCCATCAGCCAGCGGTCTGGGCTAGCGGGGACGTCTATCATCAATGAGCAGTTCTTC.

This sequence joins TRBV6-5 and TRBJ2-7; possibly TRBD2 for D (7 bases). CDR1 is MNHEY, CDR2 SVGAGI, per germline. Trimming stripped 2 bases from V and 4 bases from J, with 21 bases between. The CDR3 spans 17 residues. The CDR3 loop reads CASSYKGGEITGYEQYF. The CDR3 DNA follows: TGTGCCAGCAGTTACAAGGGGGGGGAGATTACAGGATACGAGCAGTACTTC.

The chain recombines TRBV20-1 with TRBJ2-7; 8 bases are shared with TRBD1. V shed 6 bases, J shed 3 bases, and the junction held 10 bases outside the gene matches. This CDR3 has 14 residues. CDR1 and CDR2 (germline): DFQATT, SNEGSKA (reference sequence). CDR3: CSALLGQGYYEQYF. The CDR3 DNA is TGCAGTGCCCTACTTGGACAGGGTTACTACGAGCAGTACTTC.